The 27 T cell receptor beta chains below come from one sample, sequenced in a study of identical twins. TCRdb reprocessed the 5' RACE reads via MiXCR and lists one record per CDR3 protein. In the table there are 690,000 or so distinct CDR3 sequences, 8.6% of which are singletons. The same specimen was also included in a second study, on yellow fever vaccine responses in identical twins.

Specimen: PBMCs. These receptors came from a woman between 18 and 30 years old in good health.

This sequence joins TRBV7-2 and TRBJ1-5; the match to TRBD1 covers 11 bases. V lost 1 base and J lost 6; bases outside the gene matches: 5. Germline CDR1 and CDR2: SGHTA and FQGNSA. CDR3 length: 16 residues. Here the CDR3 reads CASSLGTGGAFQPQHF. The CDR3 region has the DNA TGTGCCAGCAGCTTAGGGACAGGGGGCGCTTTTCAGCCCCAGCATTTT.

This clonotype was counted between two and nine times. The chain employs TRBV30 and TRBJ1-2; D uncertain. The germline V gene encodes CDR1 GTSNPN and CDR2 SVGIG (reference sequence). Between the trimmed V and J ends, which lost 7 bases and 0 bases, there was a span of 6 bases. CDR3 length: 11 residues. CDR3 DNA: TGTGCCTTCAGCGCTAACTATGGCTACACCTTC. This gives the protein CAFSANYGYTF.

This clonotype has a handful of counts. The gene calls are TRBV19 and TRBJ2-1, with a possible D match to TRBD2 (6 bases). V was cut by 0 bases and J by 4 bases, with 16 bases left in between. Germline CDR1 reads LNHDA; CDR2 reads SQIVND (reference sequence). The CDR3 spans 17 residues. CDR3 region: CASSIDPGGVSYNEQFF. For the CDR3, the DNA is TGTGCCAGTAGTATAGATCCCGGCGGGGTATCGTACAATGAGCAGTTCTTC.

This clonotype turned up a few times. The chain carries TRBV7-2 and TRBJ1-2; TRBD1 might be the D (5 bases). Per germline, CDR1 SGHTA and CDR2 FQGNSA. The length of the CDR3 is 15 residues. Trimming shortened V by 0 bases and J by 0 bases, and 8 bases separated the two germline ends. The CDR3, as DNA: TGTGCCAGCAGCTTAGCCAGGGACTCTAACTATGGCTACACCTTC. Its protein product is CASSLARDSNYGYTF.

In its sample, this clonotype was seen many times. In nucleotides, the CDR3 is TGTGCCAGCATAGGGACAGGGGGCTATGGCTACACCTTC. As protein: CASIGTGGYGYTF. The V gene is TRBV6-1, the J gene TRBJ1-2; 11 bases match TRBD1. V was pared by 7 bases and J by 4 bases, with 2 bases of the junction left unmatched. Germline assignment: CDR1 MNHNS and CDR2 SASEGT. CDR3 size: 13 residues.

The DNA of the CDR3 is TGCGCCAGCAGCCCAGAGGGGGCCTCCTACAATGAGCAGTTCTTC. Its protein is CASSPEGASYNEQFF. The chain carries TRBV5-1 and TRBJ2-1; 7 nucleotides line up with TRBD1. This CDR3 region has 15 residues. Per the germline V gene, CDR1 is SGHRS and CDR2 is YFSETQ. J lost 0 bases, V lost 4 bases, and 4 bases had no gene match.

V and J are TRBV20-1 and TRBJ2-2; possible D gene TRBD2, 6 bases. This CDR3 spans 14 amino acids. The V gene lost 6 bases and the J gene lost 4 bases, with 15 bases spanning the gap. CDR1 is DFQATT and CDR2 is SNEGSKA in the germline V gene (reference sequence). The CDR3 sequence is CSAPGRLGTGELFF. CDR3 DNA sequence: TGCAGTGCCCCTGGGAGGCTTGGCACCGGGGAGCTGTTTTTT.

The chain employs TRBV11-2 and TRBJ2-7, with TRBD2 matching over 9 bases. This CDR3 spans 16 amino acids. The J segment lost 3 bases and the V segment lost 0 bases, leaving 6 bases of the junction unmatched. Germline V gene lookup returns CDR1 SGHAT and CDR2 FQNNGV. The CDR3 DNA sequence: TGTGCCAGCAGCTTAGACTTGCTAGCGGGGTACTACGAGCAGTACTTC. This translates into CASSLDLLAGYYEQYF.

The CDR3 DNA reads as TGTGCCAGCAGCTTCAAAGGGGGCGGGATAAGGACAGATACGCAGTATTTT. Translating gives CASSFKGGGIRTDTQYF. The chain couples TRBV7-2 to TRBJ2-3; TRBD1 is a possible D gene (7 bases). The CDR3 has 17 amino acids. V was cut by 3 bases and J by 3 bases, with 19 bases left in between. Germline CDR1 is SGHTA and CDR2 is FQGNSA.

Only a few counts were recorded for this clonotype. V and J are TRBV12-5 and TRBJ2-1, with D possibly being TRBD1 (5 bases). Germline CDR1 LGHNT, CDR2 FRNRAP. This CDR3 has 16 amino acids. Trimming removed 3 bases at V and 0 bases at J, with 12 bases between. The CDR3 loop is CASGLGVRYSYNEQFF. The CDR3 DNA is TGTGCTAGTGGTTTAGGGGTACGATACTCCTACAATGAGCAGTTCTTC.

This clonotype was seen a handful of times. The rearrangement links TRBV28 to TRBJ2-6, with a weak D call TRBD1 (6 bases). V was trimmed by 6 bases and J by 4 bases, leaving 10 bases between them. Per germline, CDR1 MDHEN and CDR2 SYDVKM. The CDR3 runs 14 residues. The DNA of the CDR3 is TGTGCCAGCAGAAGGGGGTTCGGGGCCAACGTCCTGACTTTC. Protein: CASRRGFGANVLTF.

Here the CDR3 DNA reads TGTGCCAGCAGCCAAGAAACAGTTAACAATGAGCAGTTCTTC. Protein product: CASSQETVNNEQFF. The chain links TRBV3-1 to TRBJ2-1; D gene unclear. CDR1 is LGHDT and CDR2 is YNNKEL in the germline V gene (reference sequence). The CDR3 is made up of 14 amino acids. V was shortened by 0 bases and J by 5 bases, with 8 bases between the two germline ends.

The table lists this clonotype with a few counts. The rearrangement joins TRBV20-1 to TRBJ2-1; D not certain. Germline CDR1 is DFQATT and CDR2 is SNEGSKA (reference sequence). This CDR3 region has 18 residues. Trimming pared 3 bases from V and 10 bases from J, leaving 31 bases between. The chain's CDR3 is CSASGPDSSLGWSGEQFF. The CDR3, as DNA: TGCAGTGCTAGCGGCCCCGATTCTTCTCTAGGGTGGTCAGGCGAGCAGTTCTTC.

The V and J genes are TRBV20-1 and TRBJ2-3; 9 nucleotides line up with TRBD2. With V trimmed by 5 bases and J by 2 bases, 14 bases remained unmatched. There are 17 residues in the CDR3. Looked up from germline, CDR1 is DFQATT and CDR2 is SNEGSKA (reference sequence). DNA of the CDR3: TGCAGTGCTCCTAATAGGGGTGCGGGGGGGCCCACAGATACGCAGTATTTT. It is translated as CSAPNRGAGGPTDTQYF.

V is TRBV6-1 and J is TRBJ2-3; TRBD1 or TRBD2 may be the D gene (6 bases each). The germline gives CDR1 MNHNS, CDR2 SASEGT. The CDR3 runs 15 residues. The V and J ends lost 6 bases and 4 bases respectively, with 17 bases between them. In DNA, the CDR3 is TGTGCCAGCAGCAACCTTAGGGGGGCTGCAGATACGCAGTATTTT. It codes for CASSNLRGAADTQYF.

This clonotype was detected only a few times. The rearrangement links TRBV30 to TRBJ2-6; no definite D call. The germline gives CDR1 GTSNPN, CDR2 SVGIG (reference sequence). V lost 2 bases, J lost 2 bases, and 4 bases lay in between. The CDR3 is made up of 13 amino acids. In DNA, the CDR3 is TGTGCCTGGAGTTACCCTGGGGCCAACGTCCTGACTTTC. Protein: CAWSYPGANVLTF.

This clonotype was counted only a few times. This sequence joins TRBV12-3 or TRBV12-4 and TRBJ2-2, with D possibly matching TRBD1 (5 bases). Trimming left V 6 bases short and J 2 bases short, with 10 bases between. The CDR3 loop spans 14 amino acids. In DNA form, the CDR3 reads TGTGCCAGCAGAGTGGGGCCAAACACCGGGGAGCTGTTTTTT. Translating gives CASRVGPNTGELFF.

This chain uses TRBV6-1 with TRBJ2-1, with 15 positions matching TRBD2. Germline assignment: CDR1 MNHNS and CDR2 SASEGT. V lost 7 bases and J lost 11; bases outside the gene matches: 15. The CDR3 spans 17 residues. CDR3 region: CASNPWTSGRGPSQQFF. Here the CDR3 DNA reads TGTGCCAGCAATCCATGGACTAGCGGGAGGGGGCCAAGTCAGCAGTTCTTC.

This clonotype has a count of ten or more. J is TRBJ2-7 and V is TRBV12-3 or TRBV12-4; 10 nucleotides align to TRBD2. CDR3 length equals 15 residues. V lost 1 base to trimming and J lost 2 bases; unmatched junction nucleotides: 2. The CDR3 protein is CASSLELAGTYEQYF. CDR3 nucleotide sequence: TGTGCCAGCAGTTTAGAACTAGCGGGGACCTACGAGCAGTACTTC.

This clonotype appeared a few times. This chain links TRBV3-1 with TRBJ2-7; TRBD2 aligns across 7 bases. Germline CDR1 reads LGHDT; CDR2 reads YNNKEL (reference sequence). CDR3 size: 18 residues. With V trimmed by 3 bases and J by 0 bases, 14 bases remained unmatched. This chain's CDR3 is CASSHFSGLRFCSYEQYF. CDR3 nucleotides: TGTGCCAGCAGCCATTTTAGCGGGCTTCGGTTTTGCTCCTACGAGCAGTACTTC.

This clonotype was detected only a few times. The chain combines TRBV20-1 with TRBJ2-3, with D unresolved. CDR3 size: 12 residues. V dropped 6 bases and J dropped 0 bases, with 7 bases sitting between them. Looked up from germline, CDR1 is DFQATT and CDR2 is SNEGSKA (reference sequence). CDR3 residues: CSAPTSTDTQYF. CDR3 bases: TGCAGTGCCCCAACTAGCACAGATACGCAGTATTTT.

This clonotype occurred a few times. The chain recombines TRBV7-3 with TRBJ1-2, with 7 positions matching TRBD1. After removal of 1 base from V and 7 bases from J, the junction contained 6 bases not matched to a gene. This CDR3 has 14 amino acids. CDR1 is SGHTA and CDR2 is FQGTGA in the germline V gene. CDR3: CASSLNQGGSGYTF. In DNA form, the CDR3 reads TGTGCCAGCAGCTTAAATCAGGGGGGTTCTGGCTACACCTTC.

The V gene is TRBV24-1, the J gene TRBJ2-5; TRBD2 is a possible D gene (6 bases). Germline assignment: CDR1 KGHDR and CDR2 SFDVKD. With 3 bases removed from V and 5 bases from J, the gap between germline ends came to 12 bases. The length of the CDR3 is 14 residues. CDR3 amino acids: CATSDRERRETQYF. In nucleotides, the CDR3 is TGTGCCACCAGTGATCGGGAGCGTCGGGAGACCCAGTACTTC.

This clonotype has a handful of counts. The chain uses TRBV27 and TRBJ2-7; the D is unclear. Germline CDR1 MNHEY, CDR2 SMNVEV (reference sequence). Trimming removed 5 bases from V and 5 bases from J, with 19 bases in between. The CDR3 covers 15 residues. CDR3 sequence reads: CASSPPVAISHEQYF. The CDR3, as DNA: TGTGCCAGCAGTCCGCCGGTGGCAATTTCCCACGAGCAGTACTTC.

Here the CDR3 reads CAISGTPTPFAGVGIPTPAQYF. In DNA form, the CDR3 reads TGTGCCATCAGTGGGACCCCTACCCCCTTCGCGGGAGTTGGTATCCCTACACCGGCGCAGTACTTC. The rearrangement links TRBV10-3 to TRBJ2-7; 7 bases match TRBD2. Trimming took 4 bases from V and 9 from J; bases not matched to a gene: 36. From germline, CDR1 is ENHRY and CDR2 SYGVKD. The CDR3 totals 22 residues.

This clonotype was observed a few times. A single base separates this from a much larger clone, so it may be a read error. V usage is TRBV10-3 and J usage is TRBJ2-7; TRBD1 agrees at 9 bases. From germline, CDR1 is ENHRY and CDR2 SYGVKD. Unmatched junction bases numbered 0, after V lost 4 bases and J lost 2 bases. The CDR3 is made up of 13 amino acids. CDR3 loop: CAISGDRAYEQYF. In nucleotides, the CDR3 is TGTGCCATCAGTGGGGACAGGGCCTACGAGCAGTACTTC.

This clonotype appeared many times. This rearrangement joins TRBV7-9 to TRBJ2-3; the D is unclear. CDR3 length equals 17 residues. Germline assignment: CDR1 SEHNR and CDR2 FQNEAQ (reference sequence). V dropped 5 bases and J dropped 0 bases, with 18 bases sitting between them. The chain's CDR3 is CASSPGDGSPSTDTQYF. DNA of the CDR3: TGTGCCAGCAGCCCCGGTGATGGGTCTCCTAGCACAGATACGCAGTATTTT. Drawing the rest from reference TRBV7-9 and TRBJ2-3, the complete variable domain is DTGVSQNPRHKITKRGQNVTFRCDPISEHNRLYWYRQTLGQGPEFLTYFQNEAQLEKSRLLSDRFSAERPKGSFSTLEIQRTEQGDSAMYLCASSPGDGSPSTDTQYFGPGTRLTVL.